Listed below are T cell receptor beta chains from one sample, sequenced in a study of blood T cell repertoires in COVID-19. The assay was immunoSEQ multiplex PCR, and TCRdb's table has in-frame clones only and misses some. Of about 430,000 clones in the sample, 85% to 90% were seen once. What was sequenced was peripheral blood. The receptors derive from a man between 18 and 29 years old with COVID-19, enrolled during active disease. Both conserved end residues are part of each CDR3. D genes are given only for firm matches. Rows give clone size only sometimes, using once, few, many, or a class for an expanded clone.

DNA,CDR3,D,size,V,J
TGTGCCAGCAGCCAAGCAGGGGGCACAGATACGCAGTATTTT,CASSQAGGTDTQYF,NA,NA,TRBV28,TRBJ2-3
TGTGCCAGTACCGGTGGGAGCTTTGGCTACACCTTC,CASTGGSFGYTF,NA,NA,TRBV19,TRBJ1-2
TGTGCCAGCAGCCCAGACAGGGAAAGGTTGTATGGCTACACCTTC,CASSPDRERLYGYTF,TRBD1,NA,TRBV7-2,TRBJ1-2
TGTGCCAGCAGTCCCGGGGAGGGGAGGATCACTGAAGCTTTCTTT,CASSPGEGRITEAFF,NA,NA,TRBV6-5,TRBJ1-1
TGTGCCAGCAGCCCCGGGACTAGCGGGTCGTCCTACAATGAGCAGTTCTTC,CASSPGTSGSSYNEQFF,TRBD2,NA,TRBV5-4,TRBJ2-1
TGTGCCAGCAGCTTAAATGTTTACTCTGGAAACACCATATATTTT,CASSLNVYSGNTIYF,NA,NA,TRBV5-8,TRBJ1-3
TGCGCCAGCAGTGAGGCAGGCTTCATGAACACTGAAGCTTTCTTT,CASSEAGFMNTEAFF,NA,NA,TRBV10-2,TRBJ1-1
TGTGCCAGCAGTTTGGCTGGGGCTGCCCACGAGCAGTACTTC,CASSLAGAAHEQYF,NA,few,TRBV27,TRBJ2-7
TGTGCCAGTAGTATCGGACAGGCCTACGAGCAGTACTTC,CASSIGQAYEQYF,TRBD1,NA,TRBV19,TRBJ2-7
TGTGCCAGCAGTACACGCAGAACTGAAGCTTTCTTT,CASSTRRTEAFF,NA,NA,TRBV12-3/TRBV12-4,TRBJ1-1
TGCGCCAGCAGCTTGGGGACAGCCCCTCTTTACAATGAGCAGTTCTTC,CASSLGTAPLYNEQFF,NA,NA,TRBV5-1,TRBJ2-1
TGTGCCAGCATCAGGAAAGGGTCAGGGGGCAATGGGGCCAACGTCCTGACTTTC,CASIRKGSGGNGANVLTF,TRBD1,NA,TRBV5-8,TRBJ2-6
TGTGCCAGTAGTAAGTCGAGGAAACTGTTTTTT,CASSKSRKLFF,NA,NA,TRBV19,TRBJ1-4
TGTGCCAGCAGCCGTACGGACAGGCCATTTTTATATGGCTACACCTTC,CASSRTDRPFLYGYTF,TRBD1,NA,TRBV7-9,TRBJ1-2
TGTGCCAGCAGTTTCGAATTCCGGGACTTCATTTCCTACGAGCAGTACTTC,CASSFEFRDFISYEQYF,NA,NA,TRBV6-2/TRBV6-3,TRBJ2-7
TGTGCCAGCAGTGAAAACGGCGGGAACACTGAAGCTTTCTTT,CASSENGGNTEAFF,NA,NA,TRBV2,TRBJ1-1
TGTGCCAGCAGCTTAGGGACTAGCGGGGCGACCGGGGAGCTGTTTTTT,CASSLGTSGATGELFF,TRBD2,NA,TRBV11-3,TRBJ2-2
TGTGCCAGCAGCAAACCGTTGTTGACAGGGGAAACGGGAGAGACCCAGTACTTC,CASSKPLLTGETGETQYF,NA,NA,TRBV21-1,TRBJ2-5
TGTGCCAGCAGCCGACCCCGGGACTACCAAGGCAATGAGCAGTTCTTC,CASSRPRDYQGNEQFF,TRBD2,NA,TRBV11-3,TRBJ2-1
TGTGCCAGCAGCCAGCGGAGCACAGATACGCAGTATTTT,CASSQRSTDTQYF,NA,NA,TRBV6-4,TRBJ2-3
TGTGCCAGCAGCCAAGTCTTAACTAGCCCATGGGTAACAGATACGCAGTATTTT,CASSQVLTSPWVTDTQYF,NA,NA,TRBV3-1/TRBV3-2,TRBJ2-3
TGTGCCAGCAGCTATTTTTGGACAGGAACGGCCACCTACGAGCAGTACTTC,CASSYFWTGTATYEQYF,TRBD1,NA,TRBV11-2,TRBJ2-7
TGTGCCAGCAGTCGGAGACTAGCGGCGTCCTACGAGCAGTACTTC,CASSRRLAASYEQYF,TRBD2,NA,TRBV28,TRBJ2-7
TGTGCCTGGAGTCGGTGGGAGGAGCGCCATGAGCAGTTCTTC,CAWSRWEERHEQFF,NA,NA,TRBV30,TRBJ2-1
TGTGCCACCAGCGGGGGCGTCCCGGATACGCAGTATTTT,CATSGGVPDTQYF,NA,NA,TRBV15,TRBJ2-3
TGTGCCAGCAGCCAACAGGGCGAGAACTACGAGCAGTACTTC,CASSQQGENYEQYF,NA,NA,TRBV3-1/TRBV3-2,TRBJ2-7
TGTGCCAGCAGCTTGAGAGCAGGGGGAGGAAACACCATATATTTT,CASSLRAGGGNTIYF,TRBD1,NA,TRBV5-4,TRBJ1-3
TGTGCCAGCAGTGAAGAGGGAAGGGTAGGGGCGGGAGGACGATACGAGCAGTACTTC,CASSEEGRVGAGGRYEQYF,TRBD2,NA,TRBV2,TRBJ2-7
TGTGCCAGCAGTGGTTACTACCTAAGCACAGATACGCAGTATTTT,CASSGYYLSTDTQYF,NA,NA,TRBV2,TRBJ2-3
TGTGCCAGTAGTAGGGACAGGGGGTCGAACTATGGCTACACCTTC,CASSRDRGSNYGYTF,TRBD1,NA,TRBV19,TRBJ1-2
TGTGCCAGCAGTGTCGGAGGGTCCTACAATGAGCAGTTCTTC,CASSVGGSYNEQFF,NA,NA,TRBV2,TRBJ2-1
TGTGCCAGTAGTAGAATAACAGGGGCAACTAATGAAAAACTGTTTTTT,CASSRITGATNEKLFF,TRBD1,NA,TRBV19,TRBJ1-4
TGTGCCAGTAACCCTAGCGGCTCCTACAATGAGCAGTTCTTC,CASNPSGSYNEQFF,TRBD2,NA,TRBV19,TRBJ2-1
TGCAGCGTTACCCCCCAGTTGAACACTGAAGCTTTCTTT,CSVTPQLNTEAFF,NA,NA,TRBV29-1,TRBJ1-1
TGTGCCAGCAGCGTGTCCGGGACTAGTCTGGATACGCAGTATTTT,CASSVSGTSLDTQYF,TRBD2,NA,TRBV9,TRBJ2-3
TGCGCCAGCAGCCCCGGCCCAGGGGCTATCAACTATGGCTACACCTTC,CASSPGPGAINYGYTF,NA,once,TRBV5-1,TRBJ1-2
TGTGCCAGCAGTTCTACCCCACGACTAGCGGGGGGGAAAGAGACCCAGTACTTC,CASSSTPRLAGGKETQYF,TRBD2,NA,TRBV27,TRBJ2-5
TGTGCCAGCAGTCCGGGCTGGGGCGACGCTAGCACAGATACGCAGTATTTT,CASSPGWGDASTDTQYF,NA,NA,TRBV3-1/TRBV3-2,TRBJ2-3
TGTGCCAGCAGCGCTGGACAGGGTGTCTCGCCCCAGCATTTT,CASSAGQGVSPQHF,TRBD1,NA,TRBV2,TRBJ1-5
TGTGCCAGCAGTGGGCGGCAGGGGGTGACAGATACGCAGTATTTT,CASSGRQGVTDTQYF,TRBD1,NA,TRBV25-1,TRBJ2-3
TGTGCCAGCTCACCACAGGGGGGGACCACAGATACGCAGTATTTT,CASSPQGGTTDTQYF,NA,NA,TRBV18,TRBJ2-3
TGTGCCACCAGCAGAAGCGGGAGCTCCTACAATGAGCAGTTCTTC,CATSRSGSSYNEQFF,TRBD2,NA,TRBV15,TRBJ2-1
TGTGCCAGCAGCCCAGCCCCCGGGGAGGGTAGCAATCAGCCCCAGCATTTT,CASSPAPGEGSNQPQHF,NA,NA,TRBV7-9,TRBJ1-5
TGTGCCAGCTCACCACGAACTAGCTTACAAAGTGGACAGTTCTTC,CASSPRTSLQSGQFF,NA,NA,TRBV18,TRBJ2-1
TGCAGCGCCGGGACAGGAACTAACTATGGCTACACCTTC,CSAGTGTNYGYTF,TRBD1,NA,TRBV29-1,TRBJ1-2
TGCGCCAGCAGCCTTGGGCCTATTTCCCTGAGTGAGCAGTTCTTC,CASSLGPISLSEQFF,NA,NA,TRBV4-1,TRBJ2-1
TGTGCCAGCAGTTACTCGGGCATTGACATTCAGTACTTC,CASSYSGIDIQYF,NA,NA,TRBV6-2/TRBV6-3,TRBJ2-4
TGTGCCAGTAGTACCCTCGCCGGGGGGACAGGGAATCAGCCCCAGCATTTT,CASSTLAGGTGNQPQHF,TRBD1,NA,TRBV19,TRBJ1-5